The clone carrying this TCR beta chain was seen more than once but under ten times. As yet, its antigen is unknown. Produced via immunoSEQ multiplex PCR; TCRdb's table is partial and in-frame only. The profile covers 40,000 to 50,000 clones, with roughly four fifths appearing a single time and 1.5% to 2% taken by the ten largest. These data belong to a study of OX40 agonist ivuxolimab in advanced cancers. Study-level background: Males comprised over 80% of the group, whose mean age was approximately 60 years (range roughly 23 to 80). Findings and caveats of the study: Among T cells, CD8+ cells averaged more expanded clones than CD4+ cells. Partial responders dosed at 0.1-3.0 mg/kg displayed clonal expansion ranking among the lowest. The specificity for antigen of the expanded peripheral T cells was not determined.

The CDR3 is made up of 16 amino acids. The V and J ends lost 8 bases and 3 bases respectively, with 22 bases between them. Germline loops: CDR1 LNHDA, CDR2 SQIVND (reference sequence). This chain links TRBV19 with TRBJ2-5; D is tentatively TRBD1 or TRBD2 (5 bases each). The TCR was taken from an adult with an advanced solid tumor such as melanoma, head and neck, liver or kidney cancer. The specimen was CD4+ or CD8+ T cells sorted from blood, collected in a trial of the OX40 agonist ivuxolimab. As DNA, the CDR3 is TGTGCCAGTGATCCTCTTCCTATGATGGGGGAAGAGACCCAGTACTTC. Translating gives CASDPLPMMGEETQYF.